The 21 T cell receptor beta chains reported below all come from one sample, sequenced in a study of memory CD4+ T cells and cytomegalovirus serostatus. Generated by immunoSEQ multiplex PCR, the TCRdb table keeps only in-frame clones and is missing some. The table lists around 50,000 clones, roughly 78% of them singletons. The sort gate was single viable CD3+CD4+CD8-CD45RO+ cells for memory CD4+ T cells. The sequenced sample was memory CD4+ T cells from blood. These receptors were taken from an adult in good health and CMV-seronegative.

The gene calls are TRBV27 and TRBJ1-3; no firm D call. This CDR3 is built from 16 residues. Trimming removed 0 bases from V and 0 bases from J, with 9 bases in between. The germline CDR1 and CDR2 sequences are MNHEY and SMNVEV (reference sequence). The CDR3 DNA sequence: TGTGCCAGCAGTTTATCTTGGGTAAACTCTGGAAACACCATATATTTT. As protein: CASSLSWVNSGNTIYF.

The chain employs TRBV5-1 and TRBJ2-2, with 8 bases matching TRBD2. The CDR3 has 15 residues. CDR1 and CDR2 (germline): SGHRS, YFSETQ. V trimming: 4 bases; J trimming: 7 bases; junction bases outside the gene matches: 9. In nucleotides, the CDR3 is TGCGCCAGCAGCATTCGAGCGGGAGCTGACGGGGAGCTGTTTTTT. Its protein is CASSIRAGADGELFF.

The chain joins TRBV5-6 to TRBJ2-2; possibly TRBD2 for D (6 bases). CDR3 size: 16 residues. Germline V gene lookup returns CDR1 SGHDT and CDR2 YYEEEE. Trimming left V 3 bases short and J 14 bases short, with 26 bases between. The CDR3 sequence: CASSSRGRPAPGELFF. The CDR3 DNA reads as TGTGCCAGCAGCTCGAGGGGCAGACCCGCACCGGGAGAACTGTTTTTT.

CDR3: CASSLLDRRNEKLFF. As DNA, the CDR3 is TGTGCCAGCAGCCTACTTGACAGGAGGAATGAAAAACTGTTTTTT. The V and J genes are TRBV7-9 and TRBJ1-4; tentatively, D is TRBD1 (6 bases). The CDR3 runs to 15 residues. From germline, CDR1 is SEHNR and CDR2 FQNEAQ (reference sequence). Trimming stripped 5 bases from V and 5 bases from J, with 15 bases between.

This clone is termed medium-sized (0.01 to 0.1%). J is TRBJ1-2 and V is TRBV28; D is ambiguous. Germline V gives CDR1 MDHEN, CDR2 SYDVKM. Trimming pared 3 bases from V and 2 bases from J, leaving 10 bases between. CDR3 length: 14 amino acids. CDR3 coding DNA: TGTGCCAGCAGTTTTGGGGTCACCAACTATGGCTACACCTTC. Protein sequence: CASSFGVTNYGYTF.

The chain links TRBV7-3 to TRBJ2-1; D unclear. V was shortened by 5 bases and J by 5 bases, with 13 bases between the two germline ends. Germline V lookup: CDR1 SGHTA, CDR2 FQGTGA. The CDR3 length is 14 residues. The CDR3 sequence is CASSPSRANNEQFF. The CDR3 bases are TGTGCCAGCAGCCCATCGCGCGCGAACAATGAGCAGTTCTTC.

This clone was detected only once. The gene calls are TRBV9 and TRBJ1-2, with 7 bases that match TRBD1. Germline lookup yields CDR1 SGDLS and CDR2 YYNGEE. V lost 1 base and J lost 6; bases outside the gene matches: 3. This CDR3 is built from 13 residues. CDR3 amino acids: CASSVNQGDGYTF. The CDR3 DNA is TGTGCCAGCAGCGTAAATCAGGGGGATGGCTACACCTTC.

The sample holds one count of this clone. This chain links TRBV18 with TRBJ2-7; 9 nucleotides match TRBD2. Trimming removed 1 base from V and 5 bases from J; junction bases left unmatched: 6. The CDR3 is 15 residues long. Germline CDR1 is KGHSH and CDR2 is LQKENI. The CDR3 loop is CASSPRSGSQDEQYF. The CDR3 nucleotides read TGTGCCAGCTCACCACGTAGCGGGAGTCAGGACGAGCAGTACTTC.

Within the sample, this clone is medium-sized. This rearrangement joins TRBV30 to TRBJ1-1; a possible D gene is TRBD1 (5 bases). The CDR3 covers 12 residues. V lost 4 bases, J lost 5 bases, and 11 bases lay in between. In germline, CDR1 is GTSNPN, CDR2 SVGIG (reference sequence). The CDR3 DNA sequence: TGTGCCTGGAATAACGGGGGAACTGAAGCTTTCTTT. Translating gives CAWNNGGTEAFF.

A few counts support this clone. This sequence joins TRBV5-6 and TRBJ2-1; tentatively, D is TRBD1 or TRBD2 (5 bases each). CDR1 is SGHDT and CDR2 is YYEEEE in the germline V gene. The ends were cut back, 4 bases at V and 0 bases at J, with 14 bases in the middle. CDR3 length: 16 amino acids. The CDR3 region is CASSGEGPLSYNEQFF. In nucleotides, the CDR3 is TGTGCCAGCAGCGGCGAGGGACCGCTCTCCTACAATGAGCAGTTCTTC.

The CDR3 region has the DNA TGCAGTGCTAGAGGGGGGGGTGAGCAGTTCTTC. Protein: CSARGGGEQFF. The chain links TRBV20-1 to TRBJ2-1, with TRBD2 matching over 7 bases. CDR1 is DFQATT and CDR2 is SNEGSKA in the germline V gene (reference sequence). V lost 1 base and J lost 9; bases outside the gene matches: 0. This CDR3 is 11 amino acids long.

The genes are TRBV9 and TRBJ2-5; 15 positions agree with TRBD2. CDR3 length: 15 amino acids. Germline CDR1 SGDLS, CDR2 YYNGEE. J was trimmed by 4 bases and V by 3 bases; bases with no gene match: 1. The CDR3 sequence is CASSEGLAGGETQYF. CDR3 coding DNA: TGTGCCAGCAGCGAGGGACTAGCGGGAGGAGAGACCCAGTACTTC.

V gene TRBV4-1 combines with J gene TRBJ2-1, with 8 bases matching TRBD2. Germline V CDR1 and CDR2: MGHRA, YSYEKL. The CDR3 has 15 amino acids. V was pared by 2 bases and J by 2 bases, with 2 bases of the junction left unmatched. The CDR3 nucleotides read TGCGCCAGCAGCCAAACTAGCGGACCCTACAATGAGCAGTTCTTC. It codes for CASSQTSGPYNEQFF.

This clone was observed once. The chain carries TRBV18 and TRBJ2-1, with D possibly TRBD2 on 6 matching bases. Germline values: CDR1 KGHSH, CDR2 LQKENI. The ends were cut back, 0 bases at V and 14 bases at J, with 14 bases in the middle. The CDR3 sequence is 13 residues long. The CDR3 bases are TGTGCCAGCTCACCACCTTCGGGAGTGGAGGAGTTCTTC. Protein sequence: CASSPPSGVEEFF.

The chain uses TRBV29-1 and TRBJ2-2; the match to TRBD2 covers 10 bases. Per germline, CDR1 SQVTM and CDR2 ANQGSEA. V lost 6 bases to trimming and J lost 2 bases; unmatched junction nucleotides: 6. The length of the CDR3 is 15 residues. The CDR3 here is CSVVGTSANTGELFF. The CDR3 coding sequence is TGCAGCGTGGTTGGGACTAGCGCTAACACCGGGGAGCTGTTTTTT.

CDR3 DNA sequence: TGTGCCAGCAGGGGGACTAGCGGGAGTATGGGCTCCTACAATGAGCAGTTCTTC. As protein: CASRGTSGSMGSYNEQFF. The chain employs TRBV2 and TRBJ2-1; 14 bases fit TRBD2. Trimming at V came to 6 bases and at J to 0 bases, leaving 7 bases not matched to a gene. The germline gives CDR1 SNHLY, CDR2 FYNNEI. The CDR3 extends over 18 amino acids.

The chain links TRBV5-8 to TRBJ2-7; TRBD1 is a possible D gene (6 bases). Trimming shortened V by 1 base and J by 0 bases, and 8 bases separated the two germline ends. Germline V gene data show CDR1 as SGHTS and CDR2 as YDEGEE. The length of the CDR3 is 14 residues. For the CDR3, the DNA is TGTGCCAGCAGCTTGATGGGACACTCCTACGAGCAGTACTTC. Amino acid sequence: CASSLMGHSYEQYF.

The J gene is TRBJ2-5, the V gene TRBV6-5; 9 positions match TRBD2. V lost 5 bases to trimming and J lost 5 bases; unmatched junction nucleotides: 3. CDR3 size: 13 residues. Germline CDR1 is MNHEY and CDR2 is SVGAGI. The CDR3 region is CASSLAGYETQYF. CDR3 in DNA: TGTGCCAGCAGTCTAGCGGGATATGAGACCCAGTACTTC.

The rearrangement uses TRBV15 and TRBJ1-1; D is undetermined. Between the trimmed V and J ends, which lost 0 bases and 11 bases, there was a span of 13 bases. The CDR3 has 13 residues. CDR1 is LNHNV and CDR2 is YYDKDF in the germline V gene (reference sequence). The CDR3 loop is CATSRDKREWAFF. In nucleotides, the CDR3 is TGTGCCACCAGCAGAGATAAACGGGAGTGGGCTTTCTTT. Full variable domain (remainder filled in from reference TRBV15 and TRBJ1-1): DAMVIQNPRYQVTQFGKPVTLSCSQTLNHNVMYWYQQKSSQAPKLLFHYYDKDFNNEADTPDNFQSRRPNTSFCFLDIRSPGLGDTAMYLCATSRDKREWAFFGQGTRLTVV.

V gene TRBV13 combines with J gene TRBJ2-3; TRBD2 agrees at 10 bases. This CDR3 spans 16 amino acids. The ends lost 1 base at V and 6 bases at J; junction bases unmatched: 7. Germline V gene data show CDR1 as PRHDT and CDR2 as FYEKMQ (reference sequence). CDR3 in amino acids: CASSLASSGRSDTQYF. In DNA, the CDR3 is TGTGCCAGCAGCTTAGCGTCTAGCGGGAGATCTGATACGCAGTATTTT.

The genes are TRBV5-1 and TRBJ2-7; D unresolved. The germline CDR1 and CDR2 sequences are SGHRS and YFSETQ. V lost 2 bases, J lost 3 bases, and 12 bases lay in between. The CDR3 extends over 14 amino acids. In DNA form, the CDR3 reads TGCGCCAGCAGCTTAGAGTCGTGGTACTACGAGCAGTACTTC. As protein: CASSLESWYYEQYF.